This record looks at one T cell receptor (beta chain) sequence and its context. With 60 Vbeta and 13 Jbeta primers, the PCR was carried out. The table came from immunoSEQ multiplex PCR; TCRdb's copy has only in-frame clones and leaves some out. In the table there are some 130,000 clones, roughly four fifths of which are singletons. The CDR3 has 15 residues. V was cut by 5 bases and J by 7 bases, with 18 bases left in between. Germline V gives CDR1 LNHDA, CDR2 SQIVND (reference sequence). This sample is drawn from a study of cytomegalovirus exposure and HLA in healthy donors. The chain carries TRBV19 and TRBJ2-1, with D possibly being TRBD1 (6 bases). The sequence came from a woman in her fifties or sixties in good health and CMV-seronegative. Sequenced material: PBMCs. This CDR3 reads CASSLVVGAGNEQFF. The CDR3 nucleotides are TGTGCCAGTAGTCTCGTCGTGGGGGCAGGGAATGAGCAGTTCTTC.